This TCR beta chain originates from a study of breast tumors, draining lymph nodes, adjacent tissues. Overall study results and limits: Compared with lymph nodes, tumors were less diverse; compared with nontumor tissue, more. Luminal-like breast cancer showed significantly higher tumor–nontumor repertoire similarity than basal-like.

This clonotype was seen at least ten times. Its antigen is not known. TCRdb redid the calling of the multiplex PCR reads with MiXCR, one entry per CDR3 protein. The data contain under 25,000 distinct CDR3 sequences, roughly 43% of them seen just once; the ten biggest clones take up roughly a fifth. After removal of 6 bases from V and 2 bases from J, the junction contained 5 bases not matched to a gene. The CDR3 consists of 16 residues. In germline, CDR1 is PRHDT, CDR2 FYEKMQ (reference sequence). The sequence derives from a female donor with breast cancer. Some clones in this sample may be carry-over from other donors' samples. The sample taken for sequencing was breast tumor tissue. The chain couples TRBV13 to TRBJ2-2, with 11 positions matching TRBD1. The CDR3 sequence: CASRSDRGHNTGELFF. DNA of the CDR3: TGTGCCAGCAGGTCGGACAGGGGGCACAACACCGGGGAGCTGTTTTTT.